This section outlines one T cell receptor beta chain sequence together with its context. Its specificity is unknown. The sample is drawn from a study of shared clonotypes between healthy human individuals. Study observations and caveats: Lower generation probabilities were found for non-shared clonotypes than for those shared by all four donors.

Caucasian adults living in Nashville, Tennessee, provided all samples. Measured with immunoSEQ multiplex PCR; TCRdb has only the in-frame clones, and not every one. There are about 2 million clones in the sample; 95% occur only once, and approximately 0.13% lies in the top ten. Germline V CDR1 and CDR2: SGHRS, YFSETQ. This CDR3 contains 18 residues. V gave up 2 bases and J gave up 5 bases; unmatched junction bases: 10. This chain joins TRBV5-1 and TRBJ2-2; 12 nucleotides match TRBD2. The TCR was taken from a man aged 18 to 30 in good health. Source material: naive CD4+ T cells sorted from blood. The subset here: CD45RA+ positively selected. This chain's CDR3 is CASSFWTSGAPRTGELFF. CDR3 in DNA: TGCGCCAGCAGCTTCTGGACTAGCGGGGCCCCGAGAACCGGGGAGCTGTTTTTT.